The 9 T cell receptor beta chains presented below share a single source sample, sequenced in a study of blood T cell repertoires in COVID-19. Here immunoSEQ multiplex PCR was the method, and the copy in TCRdb shows in-frame clones only, minus some. This table holds fewer than 35,000 clones, around 87% found once. The specimen sequenced was peripheral blood. The source of these receptors is a man in his 60s with active COVID-19.

This sequence joins TRBV2 and TRBJ2-7, with 11 bases aligning to TRBD2. Germline trimming cut 3 bases from V and 5 bases from J; bases unmatched to any gene: 6. Germline V gives CDR1 SNHLY, CDR2 FYNNEI. CDR3 length: 15 residues. The CDR3 loop is CASSDLAGGPDEQYF. For the CDR3, the DNA is TGTGCCAGCAGTGACTTAGCGGGGGGGCCCGACGAGCAGTACTTC.

The rearrangement uses TRBV10-3 and TRBJ2-3, with 9 bases identical to TRBD1. CDR3 length: 14 amino acids. Germline V gene lookup returns CDR1 ENHRY and CDR2 SYGVKD. V lost 11 bases and J lost 2; bases outside the gene matches: 8. CDR3 bases: TGTGCCTCCCAGACAGGGGGATCCACAGATACGCAGTATTTT. Translating gives CASQTGGSTDTQYF.

This clone has just one count. The CDR3 DNA sequence: TGTGCCAGCAGTTTATACCCGGGACAGGCTGGTCGGAACTATGGCTACACCTTC. Residues: CASSLYPGQAGRNYGYTF. The chain recombines TRBV28 with TRBJ1-2, with 8 bases aligning to TRBD1. From germline, CDR1 is MDHEN and CDR2 SYDVKM. V dropped 1 base and J dropped 2; count of bases not matched to a gene: 12. CDR3 size: 18 residues.

This CDR3 is CASSEGGGWGLNTIYF. In DNA, the CDR3 is TGTGCCAGCAGTGAAGGTGGAGGTTGGGGACTGAACACCATATATTTT. V and J are TRBV2 and TRBJ1-3; a weak D match, TRBD1 (5 bases). Looked up from germline, CDR1 is SNHLY and CDR2 is FYNNEI. The V end lost 1 base, the J end lost 7 bases, and 17 bases lay between the germline ends. The CDR3 has 16 residues.

Only one count was recorded for this clone. The chain combines TRBV12-3 or TRBV12-4 with TRBJ1-2; possible D gene TRBD1, 5 bases. The V and J ends lost 2 bases and 6 bases respectively, with 10 bases between them. The CDR3 totals 13 residues. The CDR3 DNA reads as TGTGCCAGCAGTTTAAACCCGGGGGATGGCTACACCTTC. The encoded protein is CASSLNPGDGYTF.

The chain has TRBV5-1 and TRBJ2-2; perhaps TRBD1 as D (6 bases). This CDR3 region has 15 residues. The V gene's germline CDR1 is SGHRS and CDR2 YFSETQ. Trimming shortened V by 4 bases and J by 6 bases, and 16 bases separated the two germline ends. DNA for the CDR3: TGCGCCAGCAGCGCCCTACAGGGTTACCCCGGGGAGCTGTTTTTT. Translation: CASSALQGYPGELFF.

The chain uses TRBV6-6 and TRBJ1-3, with D perhaps TRBD1 (6 bases). The CDR3 has 15 residues. V dropped 3 bases and J dropped 0 bases, with 9 bases sitting between them. Looked up from germline, CDR1 is MNHNY and CDR2 is SVGAGI (reference sequence). This CDR3 reads CASSYSRGSGNTIYF. The CDR3 coding sequence is TGTGCCAGCAGTTATAGCAGGGGCTCTGGAAACACCATATATTTT.

The J gene is TRBJ1-2, the V gene TRBV6-6, with 10 positions matching TRBD1. CDR1 and CDR2 from the germline V gene are MNHNY and SVGAGI (reference sequence). Unmatched junction bases numbered 4, after V lost 4 bases and J lost 2 bases. This CDR3 comprises 15 residues. The CDR3 sequence: CASSSPGQGNYGYTF. CDR3 nucleotide sequence: TGTGCCAGCAGTTCTCCGGGACAGGGGAACTATGGCTACACCTTC.

CDR3 loop: CASSLQQGQNQPQHF. The CDR3, as DNA: TGTGCCAGTAGCCTCCAACAGGGACAGAATCAGCCCCAGCATTTT. The chain has TRBV19 and TRBJ1-5; TRBD1 agrees at 7 bases. Germline lookup yields CDR1 LNHDA and CDR2 SQIVND (reference sequence). The V segment lost 6 bases and the J segment 4 bases; nucleotides outside the gene matches: 9. The CDR3 has 15 amino acids. Based on the CDR3 plus reference TRBV19 and TRBJ1-5, the full variable domain is DGGITQSPKYLFRKEGQNVTLSCEQNLNHDAMYWYRQDPGQGLRLIYYSQIVNDFQKGDIAEGYSVSREKKESFPLTVTSAQKNPTAFYLCASSLQQGQNQPQHFGDGTRLSIL.